Listed below are T cell receptor beta chains from one sample, sequenced in a study of T cell responses to AZD1222 COVID-19 vaccine. Measured with immunoSEQ multiplex PCR; TCRdb has only the in-frame clones, and not every one. The sample gives roughly 150,000 clones, just over 90% of which show up once; 1% to 1.5% is in the top ten. The material sequenced was peripheral blood, taken 28 days after the second AZD1222 dose. The receptors derive from an adult who received the AZD1222 COVID-19 vaccine. The CDR3 runs from the conserved cysteine through the conserved F or W. Fields, in order: clone size, J gene, D gene, V gene, CDR3 protein, CDR3 DNA. The D gene is left open where the match is weak. Size tells how often a clone was seen (once, few, many) or the class of an expanded clone, and some rows leave it out.

>-|TRBJ2-1|-|TRBV4-3
CASSQDMPPGPPFF
TGCGCCAGCAGCCAAGACATGCCTCCGGGACCCCCGTTCTTC
>-|TRBJ1-2|-|TRBV5-1
CASSVNRNGYTF
TGCGCCAGCAGCGTAAACAGGAATGGCTACACCTTC
>-|TRBJ2-3|-|TRBV5-6
CASSLLQRPTDTQYF
TGTGCCAGCAGTTTGCTACAGCGTCCCACAGATACGCAGTATTTT
>-|TRBJ2-1|-|TRBV7-2
CASSLISSNEQFF
TGTGCCAGCAGCTTAATCAGTAGCAATGAGCAGTTCTTC
>once|TRBJ1-1|TRBD1|TRBV5-4
CASSLGTGGRNTEAFF
TGTGCCAGCAGCTTGGGAACAGGGGGCAGGAACACTGAAGCTTTCTTT
>-|TRBJ1-3|-|TRBV7-9
CASSFDRRHTIYF
TGTGCCAGCAGCTTTGACCGGCGGCACACCATATATTTT
>-|TRBJ1-3|-|TRBV11-2
CASSLGGAAGNTIYF
TGTGCCAGCAGCTTAGGGGGGGCGGCTGGAAACACCATATATTTT
>-|TRBJ2-7|-|TRBV27
CASSLKPSASYEQYF
TGTGCCAGCAGTTTAAAACCATCCGCCTCCTACGAGCAGTACTTC
>-|TRBJ1-2|TRBD1|TRBV18
CASSTGGGFPLDYGYTF
TGTGCCAGCTCGACAGGGGGCGGTTTCCCCCTAGACTATGGCTACACCTTC
>once|TRBJ2-3|TRBD2|TRBV28
CASSSLAGAPTDTQYF
TGTGCCAGCAGTTCTTTAGCGGGCGCGCCAACAGATACGCAGTATTTT
>-|TRBJ1-2|-|TRBV10-3
CAISPSLLGDYGYTF
TGTGCCATCAGTCCCAGCCTCCTAGGGGACTATGGCTACACCTTC
>-|TRBJ2-5|TRBD2|TRBV5-1
CASSLDAAGSQETQYF
TGCGCCAGCAGCTTGGATGCAGCGGGAAGCCAAGAGACCCAGTACTTC
>-|TRBJ1-6|-|TRBV11-3
CASSYSPRGSPLHF
TGTGCCAGCAGCTATTCCCCACGCGGTTCACCCCTCCACTTT
>-|TRBJ1-3|-|TRBV7-3
CASSLVGTSGNTIYF
TGTGCCAGCAGCTTAGTCGGCACCTCTGGAAACACCATATATTTT
>-|TRBJ1-2|TRBD1|TRBV5-6
CASSPNDRATYGYTF
TGTGCCAGCAGCCCGAACGACAGGGCGACTTATGGCTACACCTTC
>-|TRBJ1-2|-|TRBV7-6
CASSSRLSGTPYGYTF
TGTGCCAGCAGCTCCCGATTGAGCGGGACCCCCTATGGCTACACCTTC
>-|TRBJ2-1|TRBD1|TRBV7-9
CASSLPGGRNLNEQFF
TGTGCCAGCAGCTTACCAGGGGGCCGCAACCTCAATGAGCAGTTCTTC
>-|TRBJ2-2|-|TRBV5-1
CASSLVGNTGELFF
TGCGCCAGCAGCTTGGTAGGGAACACCGGGGAGCTGTTTTTT
>-|TRBJ2-1|-|TRBV12-3/TRBV12-4
CASRADIDNEQFF
TGTGCCAGCAGGGCTGACATCGACAATGAGCAGTTCTTC
>once|TRBJ2-7|TRBD1|TRBV6-2/TRBV6-3
CASSRGQSSYEQYF
TGTGCCAGCAGCCGGGGACAGTCCTCCTACGAGCAGTACTTC
>-|TRBJ1-4|TRBD1|TRBV27
CASSTRTGTSTNEKLFF
TGTGCCAGCAGTACCCGGACAGGGACCTCAACTAATGAAAAACTGTTTTTT
>-|TRBJ2-1|TRBD2|TRBV11-2
CASSLGGEQFF
TGTGCCAGCAGCCTGGGGGGGGAGCAGTTCTTC
>once|TRBJ2-2|TRBD2|TRBV7-2
CASSYPSGGAHTGELFF
TGTGCCAGCAGTTACCCTAGCGGGGGGGCCCACACCGGGGAGCTGTTTTTT
>-|TRBJ1-5|TRBD1|TRBV5-5
CASSLGGQGNQPQHF
TGTGCCAGCAGCCTGGGGGGACAGGGCAATCAGCCCCAGCATTTT
>-|TRBJ2-5|-|TRBV3-1/TRBV3-2
CASSQLNRAQETQYF
TGTGCCAGCAGCCAATTAAACAGGGCCCAAGAGACCCAGTACTTC
>-|TRBJ1-2|TRBD1|TRBV28
CASSLWDRGDGYTF
TGTGCCAGCAGTTTATGGGACAGGGGAGATGGCTACACCTTC
>-|TRBJ1-5|-|TRBV19
CASSIGQGLGNQPQHF
TGTGCCAGTAGTATCGGGCAGGGGTTGGGCAATCAGCCCCAGCATTTT
>once|TRBJ2-6|-|TRBV7-9
CASSPMDAGANVLTF
TGTGCCAGCAGCCCAATGGATGCTGGGGCCAACGTCCTGACTTTC
>-|TRBJ2-1|TRBD1|TRBV27
CASSGVGTVLGGEQFF
TGTGCCAGCAGCGGCGTGGGGACAGTCCTTGGAGGTGAGCAGTTCTTC
>-|TRBJ2-5|-|TRBV18
CASSSQETQYF
TGTGCCAGCTCATCCCAAGAGACCCAGTACTTC
>-|TRBJ1-2|-|TRBV6-2/TRBV6-3
CASSRNGQDAGYGYTF
TGTGCCAGCAGTAGGAACGGGCAGGACGCGGGCTATGGCTACACCTTC
>once|TRBJ1-3|TRBD1|TRBV29-1
CSGTGSRNTIYF
TGCAGCGGGACAGGGTCGCGGAACACCATATATTTT
>-|TRBJ2-1|TRBD1|TRBV27
CASSQGQGTDEQFF
TGTGCCAGCAGTCAGGGACAGGGGACTGATGAGCAGTTCTTC
>-|TRBJ2-7|TRBD2|TRBV19
CASMTVEGGTYEQYF
TGTGCCAGTATGACGGTGGAGGGAGGGACCTACGAGCAGTACTTC
>-|TRBJ1-2|-|TRBV6-5
CASSDRDGTYGYTF
TGTGCCAGCAGCGACCGGGACGGGACCTATGGCTACACCTTC
>-|TRBJ2-5|-|TRBV11-3
CASSLGPQETQYF
TGTGCCAGCAGCTTAGGACCACAAGAGACCCAGTACTTC
>-|TRBJ1-2|TRBD1|TRBV7-3
CASSPGRDRGPANYGYTF
TGTGCCAGCAGCCCAGGCCGGGACAGGGGACCCGCTAACTATGGCTACACCTTC
>once|TRBJ2-7|-|TRBV18
CASSRTGGTSYEQYF
TGTGCCAGCTCACGGACTGGGGGCACCTCCTACGAGCAGTACTTC
>-|TRBJ1-2|TRBD1|TRBV18
CASSPRTGEAYGYTF
TGTGCCAGCTCACCCCGGACAGGGGAGGCCTATGGCTACACCTTC
>-|TRBJ2-7|TRBD1|TRBV27
CASRDREGYEQYF
TGTGCCAGCAGGGACAGGGAAGGGTACGAGCAGTACTTC
>-|TRBJ1-2|-|TRBV6-5
CASTPRVPTGGYTF
TGTGCCAGCACCCCTCGCGTGCCTACGGGGGGCTACACCTTC
>-|TRBJ2-7|TRBD2|TRBV5-6
CASTLITSGTSEQYF
TGTGCCAGCACCCTCATTACTAGCGGGACCAGCGAGCAGTACTTC
>-|TRBJ2-3|TRBD2|TRBV2
CASSRTSGSGDTQYF
TGTGCCAGCAGCCGGACTAGCGGGAGCGGAGATACGCAGTATTTT
>-|TRBJ2-3|TRBD1|TRBV7-3
CASSLPTGTGDAHTDTQYF
TGTGCCAGCAGCTTACCCACCGGGACAGGGGATGCCCACACAGATACGCAGTATTTT
>-|TRBJ1-2|-|TRBV20-1
CSASGGAGDSGYTF
TGCAGTGCTAGTGGGGGGGCAGGGGATAGTGGCTACACCTTC
>-|TRBJ2-2|-|TRBV24-1
CATSGPKGVTGELFF
TGTGCCACCAGTGGGCCTAAGGGGGTCACCGGGGAGCTGTTTTTT
>few|TRBJ1-1|-|TRBV27
CASRPQGSTEAFF
TGTGCCAGCAGGCCCCAGGGATCCACTGAAGCTTTCTTT
>-|TRBJ2-2|TRBD2|TRBV2
CASSDSLAGGFYANTGELFF
TGTGCCAGCAGTGACTCTCTAGCGGGCGGGTTCTACGCGAACACCGGGGAGCTGTTTTTT
>-|TRBJ2-3|TRBD2|TRBV7-2
CASSFGGTDTQYF
TGTGCCAGCAGCTTCGGGGGGACAGATACGCAGTATTTT
>-|TRBJ2-7|TRBD1|TRBV7-6
CASSSWGQGSYEQYF
TGTGCCAGCAGCTCGTGGGGACAGGGTTCCTACGAGCAGTACTTC
>-|TRBJ2-3|TRBD2|TRBV19
CASTMPGLAVNTQYF
TGTGCCAGTACCATGCCGGGACTAGCGGTGAATACGCAGTATTTT
>-|TRBJ1-1|-|TRBV3-1/TRBV3-2
CASSQDDGNSNTEAFF
TGTGCCAGCAGCCAAGATGATGGAAACTCGAACACTGAAGCTTTCTTT
>-|TRBJ2-3|TRBD2|TRBV9
CASSVPQHRAGASTDTQYF
TGTGCCAGCAGCGTTCCCCAACATCGAGCGGGAGCCAGTACAGATACGCAGTATTTT
>-|TRBJ1-1|-|TRBV14
CASSPLGGSNTEAFF
TGTGCCAGCAGCCCACTCGGGGGGTCAAACACTGAAGCTTTCTTT
>-|TRBJ2-5|-|TRBV6-2/TRBV6-3
CASSLRLRTETQYF
TGTGCCAGCAGTTTGAGACTACGAACAGAGACCCAGTACTTC
>many|TRBJ2-7|TRBD2|TRBV24-1
CATSEWSAGGREEQYF
TGTGCCACCAGTGAGTGGTCCGCGGGAGGGCGCGAAGAGCAGTACTTC
>-|TRBJ2-2|TRBD1|TRBV7-2
CASSPQDRGRFGELFF
TGTGCCAGCAGCCCGCAAGACAGGGGGCGATTCGGGGAGCTGTTTTTT
>-|TRBJ1-1|-|TRBV12-3/TRBV12-4
CASSLTENTEAFF
TGTGCCAGCAGTTTGACCGAAAACACTGAAGCTTTCTTT
>-|TRBJ1-1|-|TRBV5-6
CASSKQKGRNTEAFF
TGTGCCAGCAGCAAACAAAAGGGCAGGAACACTGAAGCTTTCTTT